What follows is one TCR beta chain and its context. The sample carries other DNA sequences with the same CDR3. This sample was included in a study of shared T cell receptors in the human thymus. This CDR3 region has 14 residues. Per the germline V gene, CDR1 is SGHRS and CDR2 is YFSETQ. With 4 bases clipped from V and 9 bases from J, the junction kept 11 bases outside the gene matches. Generated by immunoSEQ multiplex PCR, the TCRdb table keeps only in-frame clones and is missing some. This sample has 500,000 to 750,000 clones, with over 75% found just once. The same sample was also used in a study of human thymus T cells.

Material for sequencing was thymocytes. This sequence joins TRBV5-1 and TRBJ2-7, with 9 bases that match TRBD2. The clonotype originates from a boy under two years old with a congenital heart defect. This chain's CDR3 is CASSPGVAGDRQYF. DNA for the CDR3: TGCGCCAGCAGCCCGGGAGTAGCGGGAGACAGGCAGTACTTC.